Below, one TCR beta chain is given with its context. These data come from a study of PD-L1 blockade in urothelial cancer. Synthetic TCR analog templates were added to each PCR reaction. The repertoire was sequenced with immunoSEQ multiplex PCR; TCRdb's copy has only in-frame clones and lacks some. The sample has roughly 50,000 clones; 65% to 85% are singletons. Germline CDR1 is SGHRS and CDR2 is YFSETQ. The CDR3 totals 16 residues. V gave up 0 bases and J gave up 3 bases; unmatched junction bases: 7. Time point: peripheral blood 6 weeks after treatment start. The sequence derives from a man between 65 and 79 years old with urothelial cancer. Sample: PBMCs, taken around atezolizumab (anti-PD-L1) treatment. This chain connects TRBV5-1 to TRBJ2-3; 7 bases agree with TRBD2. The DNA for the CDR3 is TGCGCCAGCAGCTTGGCGGGGCCTAGCGGTACAGATACGCAGTATTTT. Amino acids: CASSLAGPSGTDTQYF.